A few counts support the clone carrying this T cell receptor (beta chain). Antigen: not known. Method: immunoSEQ multiplex PCR; TCRdb's copy keeps in-frame clones and lacks some. The sample records about 59,000 clones, about 81% being singletons. Single viable CD3+CD4+CD8-CD45RO+ cells were sorted as the memory CD4+ T cells. CD4+ T cells were isolated by positive magnetic selection. This sample was taken from a study of memory CD4+ T cells and cytomegalovirus serostatus. Background on the study: This sample comes from healthy Belgian adults, roughly nine CMV seropositive, around 26 seronegative.

General study points: Each of 55 to 80 CMV-associated TCRbeta sequences occurred in one to five individuals. Suggested: most of the CMV-linked TCR signature lies in CD4+ memory cells.

CDR3 length: 14 amino acids. Germline V gives CDR1 SEHNR, CDR2 FQNEAQ (reference sequence). The trim removed 5 bases at V and 7 bases at J, leaving 6 bases unmatched. The sample taken for sequencing was memory CD4+ T cells from blood. This chain links TRBV7-9 with TRBJ1-2; 11 bases agree with TRBD1. This sequence originates from an adult in good health and CMV-seronegative. CDR3 protein: CASSRTGGASGYTF. The CDR3 nucleotides read TGTGCCAGCAGCAGGACAGGGGGCGCGAGTGGCTACACCTTC.